A single TCR beta chain is shown here with its context. Its antigen is not known. Coculturing of the mixed lymphocyte reaction cells was performed at 37°C for under seven days. The table came from immunoSEQ multiplex PCR; TCRdb's copy has only in-frame clones and leaves some out. The sample has about 10,000 clones; about 47% are singletons. The sample is drawn from a study of siplizumab effects on memory and regulatory T cells. Sequencing used CFSE-low (dividing) CD8+ T cells sorted from an allogeneic mixed lymphocyte reaction. This sequence originates from a human donor in good health; the cells came from an allogeneic mixed lymphocyte reaction.

CDR3 region: CASSLLGNEQFF. Written as DNA, the CDR3 is TGTGCCAGCAGTTTATTGGGGAATGAGCAGTTCTTC. This chain joins TRBV27 and TRBJ2-1; no clear D gene. The CDR3 is 12 amino acids. V lost 1 base and J lost 7, with 5 bases in between. Looked up from germline, CDR1 is MNHEY and CDR2 is SMNVEV (reference sequence).